These 11 T cell receptor beta chains share one sample of origin, sequenced in a study of tumor-infiltrating lymphocytes in oesophageal squamous cell carcinoma. One entry per CDR3 protein results from TCRdb running MiXCR on the PCR reads. The data contain approximately 19,000 distinct CDR3 sequences, around 43% of them seen just once; the ten biggest clones take up around 30%. Material for sequencing was normal esophageal tissue next to the tumor. The receptor source for this set is a female donor with esophageal squamous cell carcinoma.

As regards this clonotype: Being one base from a much bigger clone, this may be a read error. V gene TRBV28 combines with J gene TRBJ2-4; tentatively, D is TRBD2 (5 bases). Germline assignment: CDR1 MDHEN and CDR2 SYDVKM. CDR3 length equals 13 residues. CDR3 loop: CASNSGFAYERFF. The CDR3 DNA is TGTGCCAGCAACTCGGGGTTTGCCTACGAGCGGTTCTTC.

This clonotype was seen ten or more times. V is TRBV6-1 and J is TRBJ2-1, with D unclear. Matching the DNA end better, TRBJ2-7 makes the J call doubtful. There are 13 residues in the CDR3. Germline V gives CDR1 MNHNS, CDR2 SASEGT. This chain's CDR3 is CASSSTEQNEQYF. The CDR3 nucleotides are TGTGCCAGCTCATCCACGGAACAAAATGAGCAGTACTTC.

This clonotype was observed a few times. The CDR3 end shows no conserved phenylalanine or tryptophan, and so a read error is likely. The limits of the CDR3 on the DNA are not certain, so only TCRdb's listed CDR3 is given. The J gene is TRBJ2-6, the V gene TRBV7-2; TRBD1 was called by the table and not checked on the DNA. The CDR3 region is 18 residues in length, termini included. The germline V gene has CDR1 SGHTA and CDR2 FQGNSA. The CDR3: CASSLTGTGSPYEQYFGN.

As regards this clonotype: At one of its ends the junction is not consistent with the germline gene, which may arise from a read error. The chain joins TRBV14 to TRBJ1-6; TRBD1 aligns across 8 bases. Germline V gene data show CDR1 as SGHDN and CDR2 as FVKESK. This CDR3 is built from 16 residues. The CDR3 region has the DNA TGTGCCAGCAGCCAAGTAGCCGGACAGGGCTCTTCACCCCTCCACTTC. Amino acids: CASSQVAGQGSSPLHF.

This clonotype appeared many times. V gene TRBV5-1 combines with J gene TRBJ1-1, with a possible D match to TRBD1 (5 bases). Trimming stripped 0 bases from V and 6 bases from J, with 15 bases between. This CDR3 is built from 15 residues. Looked up from germline, CDR1 is SGHRS and CDR2 is YFSETQ. CDR3 DNA: TGCGCCAGCAGCTTGGATGGGGCAGTGATCGCTGAAGCTTTCTTT. It encodes CASSLDGAVIAEAFF.

The chain has TRBV12-3 or TRBV12-4 and TRBJ1-4; tentatively, D is TRBD1 (5 bases). The CDR3 has 14 amino acids. Trimming cost V 5 bases and J 8 bases, with 15 bases left between them. The CDR3 region has the DNA TGTGCCAGCAGTCCACGGGACCGGACGGAAAAACTGTTTTTT. It specifies CASSPRDRTEKLFF.

This clonotype was detected only a few times. The chain recombines TRBV19 with TRBJ1-4; possible D gene TRBD1, 5 bases. V was clipped by 1 base and J by 4 bases, with 7 bases between them. The length of the CDR3 is 14 residues. The germline gives CDR1 LNHDA, CDR2 SQIVND (reference sequence). CDR3 region: CASSIGDLNEKLFF. The CDR3 bases are TGTGCCAGTAGTATAGGGGACCTTAATGAAAAACTGTTTTTT.

This clonotype was picked up one time. V is TRBV6-2 or TRBV6-3 and J is TRBJ2-7; D is unresolved. V was pared by 5 bases and J by 3 bases, with 11 bases between. The length of the CDR3 is 13 residues. Per germline, CDR1 MNHEY and CDR2 SVGEGT. The CDR3 loop reads CASSGRVGYEQYF. CDR3 sequence (DNA): TGTGCCAGCAGTGGTAGGGTTGGCTACGAGCAGTACTTC.

With respect to this clonotype: The conserved phenylalanine or tryptophan is not found at the CDR3 terminus, so this likely reflects a read error. The DNA is omitted, as the CDR3 cannot be located on it reliably, and the CDR3 follows TCRdb's listing. V gene TRBV7-2 combines with J gene TRBJ2-5; no check of the table's D call, TRBD1, against the DNA was made. Both ends counted, the CDR3 spans 16 residues. Germline V gene lookup returns CDR1 SGHTA and CDR2 FQGNSA. The CDR3 sequence: CASRPGGGSYEQYFGN.

Comment on this clonotype: The conserved phenylalanine or tryptophan normally closing the CDR3 is absent here, so this likely arose from a read error. The DNA is omitted, as the CDR3 cannot be located on it reliably, and the CDR3 follows TCRdb's listing. This chain joins TRBV7-6 and TRBJ2-6; the table's D call of TRBD1 was not tested on the DNA. Per the germline V gene, CDR1 is SGHVS and CDR2 is FNYEAQ. The CDR3 spans 10 residues, counting both ends. The CDR3 sequence: CASSLSQWDT.

The chain employs TRBV10-3 and TRBJ2-1; D call uncertain. The germline V and J ends were trimmed by 4 bases and 7 bases, with 5 bases remaining between them. The germline CDR1 and CDR2 sequences are ENHRY and SYGVKD. The CDR3 loop spans 11 amino acids. The chain's CDR3 is CAISGFNEQFF. Written as DNA, the CDR3 is TGTGCCATCAGTGGGTTTAATGAGCAGTTCTTC.